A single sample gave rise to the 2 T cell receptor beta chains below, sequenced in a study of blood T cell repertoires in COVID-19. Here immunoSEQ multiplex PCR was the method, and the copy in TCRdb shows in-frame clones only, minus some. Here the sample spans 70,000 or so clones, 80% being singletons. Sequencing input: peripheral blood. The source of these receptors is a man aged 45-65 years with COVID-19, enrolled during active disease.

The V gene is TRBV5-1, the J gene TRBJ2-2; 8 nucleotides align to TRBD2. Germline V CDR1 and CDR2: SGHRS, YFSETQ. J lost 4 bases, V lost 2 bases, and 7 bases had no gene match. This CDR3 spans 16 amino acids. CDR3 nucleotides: TGCGCCAGCAGCTTCACGACTAGCGCGACCACCGGGGAGCTGTTTTTT. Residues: CASSFTTSATTGELFF.

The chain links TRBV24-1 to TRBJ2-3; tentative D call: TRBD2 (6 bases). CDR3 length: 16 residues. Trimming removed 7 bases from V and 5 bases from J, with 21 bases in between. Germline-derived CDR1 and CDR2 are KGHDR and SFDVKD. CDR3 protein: CATSNTMEGWGDTQYF. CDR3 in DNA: TGTGCCACCAGCAACACAATGGAGGGCTGGGGAGATACGCAGTATTTT.